The clone carrying this T cell receptor beta chain turned up a few times. The antigen is not known. This entry is derived from a study of post-analysis software for immune sequencing data. Libraries were made from TCR beta cDNA, and they carried unique molecular identifiers. TCRdb re-called the PCR reads through MiXCR, storing one row per CDR3 protein. The sample carries 250,000 to 300,000 distinct CDR3 sequences, 36% recorded once. Findings and caveats of the study: Compared with controls, patients had more of five TRBV segments, including TRBV5-6, TRBV5-1 and TRBV20-1.

The germline V gene has CDR1 SGHRS and CDR2 YFSETQ. V lost 5 bases and J lost 5; bases outside the gene matches: 15. This CDR3 comprises 16 residues. The V gene is TRBV5-1, the J gene TRBJ2-5, with TRBD2 matching over 7 bases. Source material: blood. This TCR derives from a girl between 10 and 17 years old with multiple sclerosis. The CDR3: CASRTGGSLTPETQYF. The CDR3, as DNA: TGCGCCAGCAGGACGGGCGGGAGCTTGACTCCCGAGACCCAGTACTTC.